The following is a T cell receptor (beta chain) sequence with its context. Its antigen is not identified. Researchers collected around 11 milliliters of peripheral blood from every single donor. Looked up from germline, CDR1 is LGHNA and CDR2 is YNFKEQ. This CDR3 has 15 residues. Trimming cost V 0 bases and J 8 bases, with 13 bases left between them. The sample belongs to a study of blood T cells in healthy people across ages. Overall study: T cells yielded about one barcoded beta molecule per two cells through template switching.

Study conclusions and caveats: Naive T cell percentage showed a strong correlation with TCR beta diversity. Investigators viewed diversity estimates from one million T cells as underestimates, the study reported.

The second PCR ran about 6 to 12 cycles with a sample-barcoded 5' primer and J-beta primers. TCRdb analysed the 5' RACE reads with MiXCR anew, one entry per CDR3 protein. The sample yields about 680,000 distinct CDR3 sequences, around 45% seen once. The specimen sequenced was blood. This TCR derives from a woman aged 55-69 years in good health. This chain connects TRBV4-2 to TRBJ1-4; D is possibly TRBD1 (6 bases). This CDR3 reads CASSQEARGGEKLFF. CDR3 nucleotides: TGTGCCAGCAGCCAAGAAGCCAGGGGCGGAGAAAAACTGTTTTTT.